Listed here is a single T cell receptor beta chain. Its cognate antigen is unknown. The sample originates from a study of cytomegalovirus exposure and HLA in healthy donors. Whole-study context: The 500 to 750 first-cohort repertoires and the 120 or so validation repertoires shared the same platform, a later analysis reported.

Assay: immunoSEQ multiplex PCR; the TCRdb copy retains only in-frame clones and omits some. The repertoire holds 150,000 to 200,000 clones, with approximately 78% as singletons. Whole-study findings and limits: Cytomegalovirus-associated TCR beta chains were listed, numbering 150 to 200. In vitro data verified a few CMV-associated chains as specific for CMV antigens.

CDR1 is GTSNPN, CDR2 SVGIG, per germline (reference sequence). This CDR3 spans 13 amino acids. V lost 6 bases and J lost 3; bases outside the gene matches: 5. This chain joins TRBV30 and TRBJ1-5, with 7 bases identical to TRBD1. The sample consisted of PBMCs. The TCR was taken from a woman in her 30s in good health and CMV-seronegative. As DNA, the CDR3 is TGTGCCTGTCAACAGGGGAACAATCAGCCCCAGCATTTT. Protein product: CACQQGNNQPQHF.